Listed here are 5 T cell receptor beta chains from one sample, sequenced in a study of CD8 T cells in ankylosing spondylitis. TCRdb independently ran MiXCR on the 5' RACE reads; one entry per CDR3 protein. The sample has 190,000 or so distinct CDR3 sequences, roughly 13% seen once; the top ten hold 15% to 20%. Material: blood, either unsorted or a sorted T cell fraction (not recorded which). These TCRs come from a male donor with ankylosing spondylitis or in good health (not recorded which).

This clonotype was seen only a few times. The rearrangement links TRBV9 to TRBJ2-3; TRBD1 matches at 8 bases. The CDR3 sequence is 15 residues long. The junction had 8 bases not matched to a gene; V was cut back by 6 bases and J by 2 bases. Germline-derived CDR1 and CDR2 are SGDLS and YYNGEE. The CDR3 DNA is TGTGCCAGCAACCCGACAGGGGCACTCACAGATACGCAGTATTTT. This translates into CASNPTGALTDTQYF.

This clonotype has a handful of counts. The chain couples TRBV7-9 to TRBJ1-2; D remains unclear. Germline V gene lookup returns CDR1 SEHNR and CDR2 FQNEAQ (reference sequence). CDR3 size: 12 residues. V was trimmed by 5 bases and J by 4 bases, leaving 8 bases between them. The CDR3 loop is CASSPETYGYTF. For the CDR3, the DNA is TGTGCCAGCAGCCCTGAGACCTATGGCTACACCTTC. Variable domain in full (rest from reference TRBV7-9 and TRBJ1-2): DTGVSQNPRHKITKRGQNVTFRCDPISEHNRLYWYRQTLGQGPEFLTYFQNEAQLEKSRLLSDRFSAERPKGSFSTLEIQRTEQGDSAMYLCASSPETYGYTFGSGTRLTVV.

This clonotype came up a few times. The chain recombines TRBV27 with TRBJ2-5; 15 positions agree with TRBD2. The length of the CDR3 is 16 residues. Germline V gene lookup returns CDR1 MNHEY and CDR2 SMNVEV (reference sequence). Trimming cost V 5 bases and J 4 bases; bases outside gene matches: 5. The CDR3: CASSRTSGRAAETQYF. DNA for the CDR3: TGTGCCAGCAGTAGGACTAGCGGGAGGGCCGCAGAGACCCAGTACTTC.

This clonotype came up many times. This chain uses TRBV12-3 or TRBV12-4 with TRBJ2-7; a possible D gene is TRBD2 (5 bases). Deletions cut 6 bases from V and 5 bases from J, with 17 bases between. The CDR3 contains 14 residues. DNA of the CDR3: TGTGCCAGCAGCCCCCGTAGGCTAGCCGACGAGCAGTACTTC. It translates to CASSPRRLADEQYF.

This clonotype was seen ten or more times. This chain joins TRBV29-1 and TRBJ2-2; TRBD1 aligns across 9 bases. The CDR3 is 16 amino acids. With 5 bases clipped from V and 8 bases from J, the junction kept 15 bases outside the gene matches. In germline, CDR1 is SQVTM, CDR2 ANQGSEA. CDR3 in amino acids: CSVIPGQGSFGGELFF. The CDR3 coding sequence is TGCAGCGTTATTCCGGGACAGGGTTCCTTTGGTGGGGAGCTGTTTTTT.